Listed below are T cell receptor beta chains from one sample, sequenced in a study of PD-L1 blockade in urothelial cancer. Using immunoSEQ multiplex PCR, the repertoire was profiled, and TCRdb retains in-frame clones only, with some absent. The sample has 80,000 to 130,000 clones, about 89% seen once; the top ten hold 0.75% to 0.95%. Sequences were derived from PBMCs, sampled around atezolizumab (anti-PD-L1) treatment. Every receptor here comes from a woman over 75 with urothelial cancer. Each CDR3 is given with its conserved first and last residue. Fields, in order: D gene, V gene, J gene, clone size, CDR3 DNA, CDR3 protein. D genes are given only for firm matches. Size tells how often a clone was seen (once, few, many) or the class of an expanded clone, and some rows leave it out.

D: NA; V: TRBV7-9; J: TRBJ1-4; size: NA; DNA: TGTGCCAGCAGCTTTATGAGGGACTCAACTAATGAAAAACTGTTTTTT; CDR3: CASSFMRDSTNEKLFF
D: NA; V: TRBV5-1; J: TRBJ1-5; size: NA; DNA: TGCGCCAGCAGCTCCGGGGCCCTAGCGAGCAATCAGCCCCAGCATTTT; CDR3: CASSSGALASNQPQHF
D: NA; V: TRBV6-1; J: TRBJ1-5; size: few; DNA: TGTGCCAGCAGTGAATGGAGAGGGCGGGCGTATCAGCCCCAGCATTTT; CDR3: CASSEWRGRAYQPQHF
D: TRBD1; V: TRBV5-1; J: TRBJ1-2; size: NA; DNA: TGCGCCAGCAGCATAAACAGGGGGCAGGGCTATGGCTACACCTTC; CDR3: CASSINRGQGYGYTF
D: TRBD1; V: TRBV28; J: TRBJ1-4; size: NA; DNA: TGTGCCAGCAGTACTCGACAGGGTAGAGACGAAAAACTGTTTTTT; CDR3: CASSTRQGRDEKLFF
D: TRBD2; V: TRBV6-6; J: TRBJ2-7; size: NA; DNA: TGTGCCAGCAGTTCTAGCGGGACCTACGAGCAGTACTTC; CDR3: CASSSSGTYEQYF
D: NA; V: TRBV6-1; J: TRBJ1-2; size: NA; DNA: TGTGCCAGCAGTGAAGCGGGGGGAGGAGGCTACACCTTC; CDR3: CASSEAGGGGYTF
D: NA; V: TRBV28; J: TRBJ1-4; size: NA; DNA: TGTGCCAGCAGTTTATCACGAAGCGGTGGCTATGAAAAACTGTTTTTT; CDR3: CASSLSRSGGYEKLFF
D: TRBD1; V: TRBV6-1; J: TRBJ1-1; size: NA; DNA: TGTGCCAGCAGAGAGGGGGCGGCCACTGAAGCTTTCTTT; CDR3: CASREGAATEAFF
D: TRBD1; V: TRBV28; J: TRBJ2-2; size: NA; DNA: TGTGCCAGCAGTTTCCCTAAGACAGGGCTCACCGGGGAGCTGTTTTTT; CDR3: CASSFPKTGLTGELFF
D: NA; V: TRBV30; J: TRBJ2-5; size: once; DNA: TGTGCCTGGAGTACCGGACACGGACAAGAGACCCAGTACTTC; CDR3: CAWSTGHGQETQYF
D: NA; V: TRBV27; J: TRBJ2-3; size: NA; DNA: TGTGCCAGCAGTTTAGACGTAGCAGGGTCCACAGATACGCAGTATTTT; CDR3: CASSLDVAGSTDTQYF
D: TRBD2; V: TRBV30; J: TRBJ2-2; size: once; DNA: TGTGCCTGGGGGTACTCTAGCGGGAGATCCACCGGGGAGCTGTTTTTT; CDR3: CAWGYSSGRSTGELFF
D: TRBD2; V: TRBV7-8; J: TRBJ2-3; size: NA; DNA: TGTGCCAGCAGCTTAGGGTCGAGCGGGAGGTTCGCAGATACGCAGTATTTT; CDR3: CASSLGSSGRFADTQYF
D: NA; V: TRBV5-1; J: TRBJ1-3; size: once; DNA: TGCGCCAGCAGCTTGTCAGGGGCCCTATCTGGAAACACCATATATTTT; CDR3: CASSLSGALSGNTIYF
D: NA; V: TRBV9; J: TRBJ2-7; size: NA; DNA: TGTGCCAGCAGCTCCCCCCCTGGGGGGACGTACGAGCAGTACTTC; CDR3: CASSSPPGGTYEQYF
D: TRBD2; V: TRBV5-1; J: TRBJ2-3; size: NA; DNA: TGCGCCAGCAGCTCGACTAGCGGGAGTACAGATACGCAGTATTTT; CDR3: CASSSTSGSTDTQYF
D: NA; V: TRBV25-1; J: TRBJ2-3; size: few; DNA: TGTGCCAGCAGTGAATTAAGGCAGGGGAATTGGGCAGATACGCAGTATTTT; CDR3: CASSELRQGNWADTQYF
D: TRBD1; V: TRBV5-1; J: TRBJ1-4; size: NA; DNA: TGCGCCAGCAGCCCAGACAGGGGCGCGGGTAATGAAAAACTGTTTTTT; CDR3: CASSPDRGAGNEKLFF
D: TRBD2; V: TRBV5-4; J: TRBJ2-5; size: NA; DNA: TGTGCCAGCAGCGCGGGTCCGGGGACTAGCGGGGTCGAGGAGACCCAGTACTTC; CDR3: CASSAGPGTSGVEETQYF
D: NA; V: TRBV11-2; J: TRBJ1-1; size: few; DNA: TGTGCCAGCAGCTCCGACAGATTCAACACTGAAGCTTTCTTT; CDR3: CASSSDRFNTEAFF
D: TRBD1; V: TRBV14; J: TRBJ1-1; size: NA; DNA: TGTGCCAGCAGCTTCCGGACAGGCAACACTGAAGCTTTCTTT; CDR3: CASSFRTGNTEAFF
D: NA; V: TRBV6-1; J: TRBJ2-7; size: NA; DNA: TGTGCCAGCAGTGAAATGGGGCCCTACGAGCAGTACTTC; CDR3: CASSEMGPYEQYF
D: TRBD1; V: TRBV27; J: TRBJ2-1; size: NA; DNA: TGTGCCAGCAGTTTTCAAGCAGGGGGCTTCGGTGAGCAGTTCTTC; CDR3: CASSFQAGGFGEQFF